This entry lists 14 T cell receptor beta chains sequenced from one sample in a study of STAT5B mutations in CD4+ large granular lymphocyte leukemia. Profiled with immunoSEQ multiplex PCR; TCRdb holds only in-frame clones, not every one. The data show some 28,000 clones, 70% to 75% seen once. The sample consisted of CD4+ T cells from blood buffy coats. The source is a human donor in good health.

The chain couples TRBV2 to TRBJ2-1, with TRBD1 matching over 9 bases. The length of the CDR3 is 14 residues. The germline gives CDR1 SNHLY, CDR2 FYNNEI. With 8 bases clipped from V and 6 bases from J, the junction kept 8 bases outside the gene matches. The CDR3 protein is CASFRDRVGNEQFF. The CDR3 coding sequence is TGTGCCAGCTTCCGGGACAGGGTAGGCAATGAGCAGTTCTTC.

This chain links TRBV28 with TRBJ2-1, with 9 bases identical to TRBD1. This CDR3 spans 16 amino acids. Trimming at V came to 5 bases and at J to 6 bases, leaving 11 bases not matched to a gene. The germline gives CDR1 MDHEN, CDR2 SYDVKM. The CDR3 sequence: CASSPYGTGSSNEQFF. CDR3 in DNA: TGTGCCAGCAGTCCTTACGGGACAGGGAGCTCCAATGAGCAGTTCTTC.

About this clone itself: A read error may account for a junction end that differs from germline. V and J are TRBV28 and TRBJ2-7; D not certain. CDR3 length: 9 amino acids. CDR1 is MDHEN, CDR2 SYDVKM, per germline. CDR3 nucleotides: TGTGCCAGCAGTACCCGGCAGCACTTC. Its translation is CASSTRQHF.

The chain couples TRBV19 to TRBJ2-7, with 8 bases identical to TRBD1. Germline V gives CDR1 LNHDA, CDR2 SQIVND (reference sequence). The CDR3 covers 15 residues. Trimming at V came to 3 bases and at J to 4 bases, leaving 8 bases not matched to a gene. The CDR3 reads CASSIFAGGAYEQYF. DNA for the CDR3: TGTGCCAGTAGTATCTTCGCAGGGGGCGCGTACGAGCAGTACTTC.

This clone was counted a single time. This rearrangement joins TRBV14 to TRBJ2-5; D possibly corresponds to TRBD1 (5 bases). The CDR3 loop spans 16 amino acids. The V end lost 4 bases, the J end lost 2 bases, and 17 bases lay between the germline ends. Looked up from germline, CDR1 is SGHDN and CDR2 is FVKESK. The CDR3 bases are TGTGCCAGCAGCCCAAGAATCAGGGCTAGTCAAGAGACCCAGTACTTC. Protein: CASSPRIRASQETQYF.

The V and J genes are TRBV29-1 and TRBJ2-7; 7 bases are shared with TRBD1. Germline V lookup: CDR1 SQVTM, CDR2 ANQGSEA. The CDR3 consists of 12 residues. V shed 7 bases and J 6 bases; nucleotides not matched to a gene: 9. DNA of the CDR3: TGCAGCGCTCGACAGGGCAACCGCGAGCAGTACTTC. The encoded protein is CSARQGNREQYF.

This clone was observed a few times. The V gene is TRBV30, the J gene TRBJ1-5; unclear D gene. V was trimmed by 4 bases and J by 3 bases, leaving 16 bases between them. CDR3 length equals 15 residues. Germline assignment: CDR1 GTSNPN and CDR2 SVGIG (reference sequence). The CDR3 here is CAWTPTAGPNQPQHF. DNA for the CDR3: TGTGCCTGGACCCCAACGGCAGGACCCAATCAGCCCCAGCATTTT.

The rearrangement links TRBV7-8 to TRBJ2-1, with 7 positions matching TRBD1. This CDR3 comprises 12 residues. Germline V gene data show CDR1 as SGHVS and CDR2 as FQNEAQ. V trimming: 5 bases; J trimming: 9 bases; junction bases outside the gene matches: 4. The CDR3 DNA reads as TGTGCCAGCAGCCAACAGGGGAGTGAGCAGTTCTTC. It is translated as CASSQQGSEQFF.

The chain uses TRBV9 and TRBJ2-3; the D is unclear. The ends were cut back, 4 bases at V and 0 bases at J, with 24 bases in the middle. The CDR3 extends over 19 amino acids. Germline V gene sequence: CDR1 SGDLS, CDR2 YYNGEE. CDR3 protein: CASSPSLGRVVSSTDTQYF. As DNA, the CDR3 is TGTGCCAGCAGCCCCAGTCTCGGTCGGGTAGTTTCTAGCACAGATACGCAGTATTTT.

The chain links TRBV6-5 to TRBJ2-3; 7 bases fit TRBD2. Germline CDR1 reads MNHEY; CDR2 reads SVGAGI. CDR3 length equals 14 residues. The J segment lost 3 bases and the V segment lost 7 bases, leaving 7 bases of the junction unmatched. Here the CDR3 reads CASKAGVLTDTQYF. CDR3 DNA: TGTGCCAGCAAGGCGGGGGTTTTAACAGATACGCAGTATTTT.

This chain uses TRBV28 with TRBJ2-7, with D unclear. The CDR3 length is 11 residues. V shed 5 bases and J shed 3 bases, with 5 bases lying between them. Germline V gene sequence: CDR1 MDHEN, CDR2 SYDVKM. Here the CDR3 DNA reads TGTGCCAGCAGTCCACACTACGAGCAGTACTTC. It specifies CASSPHYEQYF. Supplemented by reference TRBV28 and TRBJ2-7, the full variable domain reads DVKVTQSSRYLVKRTGEKVFLECVQDMDHENMFWYRQDPGLGLRLIYFSYDVKMKEKGDIPEGYSVSREKKERFSLILESASTNQTSMYLCASSPHYEQYFGPGTRLTVT.

The CDR3: CASSQDLGGDEQFF. The CDR3 nucleotides are TGTGCCAGCAGCCAAGATTTGGGGGGCGATGAGCAGTTCTTC. The chain is built from TRBV14 and TRBJ2-1; D tentatively fits TRBD1 or TRBD2 (6 bases each). Trimming stripped 0 bases from V and 8 bases from J, with 11 bases between. Per germline, CDR1 SGHDN and CDR2 FVKESK. There are 14 residues in the CDR3.

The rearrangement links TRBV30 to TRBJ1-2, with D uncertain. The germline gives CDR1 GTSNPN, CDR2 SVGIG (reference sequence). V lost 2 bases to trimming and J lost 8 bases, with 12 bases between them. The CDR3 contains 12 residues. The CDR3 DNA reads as TGTGCCTGGAGTCCGGGAATCTGGGGCTACACCTTC. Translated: CAWSPGIWGYTF.

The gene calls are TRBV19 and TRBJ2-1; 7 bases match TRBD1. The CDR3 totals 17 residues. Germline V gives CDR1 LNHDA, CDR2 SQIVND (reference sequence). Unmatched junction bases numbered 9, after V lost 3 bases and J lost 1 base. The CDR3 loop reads CASSMRGQPWSYNEQFF. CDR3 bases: TGTGCCAGTAGTATGAGGGGACAGCCCTGGTCCTACAATGAGCAGTTCTTC.